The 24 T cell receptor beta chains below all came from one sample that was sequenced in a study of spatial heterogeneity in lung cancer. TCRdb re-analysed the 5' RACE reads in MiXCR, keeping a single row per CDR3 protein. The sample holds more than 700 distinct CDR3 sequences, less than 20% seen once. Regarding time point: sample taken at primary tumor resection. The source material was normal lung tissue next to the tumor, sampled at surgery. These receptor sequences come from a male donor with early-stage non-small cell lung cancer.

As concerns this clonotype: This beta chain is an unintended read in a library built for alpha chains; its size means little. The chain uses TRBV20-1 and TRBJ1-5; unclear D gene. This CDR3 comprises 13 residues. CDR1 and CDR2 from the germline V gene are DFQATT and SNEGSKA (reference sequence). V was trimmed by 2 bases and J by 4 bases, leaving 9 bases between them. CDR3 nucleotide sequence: TGCAGTGCTAGACGGCCGGATAATCAGCCCCAGCATTTT. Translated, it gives CSARRPDNQPQHF.

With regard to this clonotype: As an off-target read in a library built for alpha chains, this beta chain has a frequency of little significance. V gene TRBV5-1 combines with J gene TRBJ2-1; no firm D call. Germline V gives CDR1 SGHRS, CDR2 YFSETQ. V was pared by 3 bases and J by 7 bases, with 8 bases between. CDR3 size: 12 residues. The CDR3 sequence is CASSWTENEQFF. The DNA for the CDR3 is TGCGCCAGCAGCTGGACCGAAAATGAGCAGTTCTTC.

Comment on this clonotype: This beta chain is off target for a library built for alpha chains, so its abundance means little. CDR3 coding DNA: TGTGCCAGCAGTGCGCCCCGGGGGGGCGCGGAGGTAGCGCAGTATTTT. It codes for CASSAPRGGAEVAQYF. The V gene is TRBV28, the J gene TRBJ2-3, with 8 bases fitting TRBD2. J gave up 10 bases and V 5 bases, and 17 bases lay outside the gene matches. CDR3 size: 16 residues. Germline CDR1 and CDR2: MDHEN and SYDVKM.

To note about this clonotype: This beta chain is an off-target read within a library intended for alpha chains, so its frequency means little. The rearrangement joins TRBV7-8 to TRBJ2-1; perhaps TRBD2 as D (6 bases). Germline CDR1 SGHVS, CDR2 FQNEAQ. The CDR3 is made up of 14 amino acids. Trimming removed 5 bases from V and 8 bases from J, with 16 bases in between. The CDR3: CASSPTSSPHEQFF. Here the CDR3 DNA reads TGTGCCAGCAGCCCGACTAGTTCGCCCCATGAGCAGTTCTTC. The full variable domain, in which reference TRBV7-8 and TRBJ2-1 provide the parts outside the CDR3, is GAGVSQSPRYKVAKRGQDVALRCDPISGHVSLFWYQQALGQGPEFLTYFQNEAQLDKSGLPSDRFFAERPEGSVSTLKIQRTQQEDSAVYLCASSPTSSPHEQFFGPGTRLTVL.

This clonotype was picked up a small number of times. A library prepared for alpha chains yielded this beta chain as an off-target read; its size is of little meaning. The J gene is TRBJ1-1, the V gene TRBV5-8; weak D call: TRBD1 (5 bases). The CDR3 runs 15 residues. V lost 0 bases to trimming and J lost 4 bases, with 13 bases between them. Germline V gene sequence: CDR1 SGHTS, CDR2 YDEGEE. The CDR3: CASSLDGTGGTEAFF. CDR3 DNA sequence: TGTGCCAGCAGCTTGGATGGGACGGGAGGCACTGAAGCTTTCTTT.

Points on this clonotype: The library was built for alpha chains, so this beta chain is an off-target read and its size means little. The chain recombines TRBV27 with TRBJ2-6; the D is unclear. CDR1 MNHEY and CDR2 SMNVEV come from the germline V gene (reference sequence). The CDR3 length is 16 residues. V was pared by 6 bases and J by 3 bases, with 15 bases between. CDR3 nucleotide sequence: TGTGCCAGCAGCCCAGGTCTAGGTGGTGGGGCCAACGTCCTGACTTTC. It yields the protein CASSPGLGGGANVLTF.

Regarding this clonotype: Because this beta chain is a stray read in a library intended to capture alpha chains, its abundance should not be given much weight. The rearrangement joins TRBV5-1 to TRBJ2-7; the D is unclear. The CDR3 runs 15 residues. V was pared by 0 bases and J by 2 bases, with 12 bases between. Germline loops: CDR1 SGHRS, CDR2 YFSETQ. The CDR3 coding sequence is TGCGCCAGCAGCTTGGGGCAGCCGGGTACCTACGAGCAGTACTTC. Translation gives CASSLGQPGTYEQYF.

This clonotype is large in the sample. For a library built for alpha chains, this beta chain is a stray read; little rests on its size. As DNA, the CDR3 is TGTGCCAGCAGCCAAGGAGTGGGGACTAGCCGGTACGAGCAGTACTTC. Translated: CASSQGVGTSRYEQYF. The rearrangement joins TRBV14 to TRBJ2-7, with 9 bases fitting TRBD2. Looked up from germline, CDR1 is SGHDN and CDR2 is FVKESK. The CDR3 runs 16 residues. The junction had 8 bases not matched to a gene; V was cut back by 1 base and J by 4 bases. The variable domain in full, completed from reference TRBV14 and TRBJ2-7, reads EAGVTQFPSHSVIEKGQTVTLRCDPISGHDNLYWYRRVMGKEIKFLLHFVKESKQDESGMPNNRFLAERTGGTYSTLKVQPAELEDSGVYFCASSQGVGTSRYEQYFGPGTRLTVT.

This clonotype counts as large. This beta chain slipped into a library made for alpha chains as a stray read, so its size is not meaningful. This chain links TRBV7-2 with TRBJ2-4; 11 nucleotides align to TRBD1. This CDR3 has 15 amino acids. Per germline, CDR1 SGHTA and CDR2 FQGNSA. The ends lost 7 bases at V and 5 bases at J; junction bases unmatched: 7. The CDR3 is CASTRRDRGENIQYF. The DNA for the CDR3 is TGTGCCAGCACCCGCCGGGACAGGGGGGAAAACATTCAGTACTTC.

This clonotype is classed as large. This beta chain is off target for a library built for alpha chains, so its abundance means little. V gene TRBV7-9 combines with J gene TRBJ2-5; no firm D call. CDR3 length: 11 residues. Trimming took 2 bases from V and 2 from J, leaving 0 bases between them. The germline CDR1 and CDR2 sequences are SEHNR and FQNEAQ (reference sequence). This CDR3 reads CASSLQETQYF. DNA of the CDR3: TGTGCCAGCAGCTTACAAGAGACCCAGTACTTC.

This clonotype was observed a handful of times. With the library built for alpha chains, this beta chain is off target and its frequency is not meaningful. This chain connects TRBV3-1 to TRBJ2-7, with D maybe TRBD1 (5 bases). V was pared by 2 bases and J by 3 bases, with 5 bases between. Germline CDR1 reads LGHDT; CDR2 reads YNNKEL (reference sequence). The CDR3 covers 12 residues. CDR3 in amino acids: CASSQTGYEQYF. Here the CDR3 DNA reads TGTGCCAGCAGCCAAACAGGCTACGAGCAGTACTTC.

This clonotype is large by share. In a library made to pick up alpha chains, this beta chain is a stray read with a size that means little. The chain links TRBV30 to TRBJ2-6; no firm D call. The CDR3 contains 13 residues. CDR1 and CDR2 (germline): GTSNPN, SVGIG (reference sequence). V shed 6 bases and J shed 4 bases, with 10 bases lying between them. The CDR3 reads CACSGPGANVLTF. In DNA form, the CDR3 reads TGTGCCTGCTCCGGGCCCGGGGCCAACGTCCTGACTTTC.

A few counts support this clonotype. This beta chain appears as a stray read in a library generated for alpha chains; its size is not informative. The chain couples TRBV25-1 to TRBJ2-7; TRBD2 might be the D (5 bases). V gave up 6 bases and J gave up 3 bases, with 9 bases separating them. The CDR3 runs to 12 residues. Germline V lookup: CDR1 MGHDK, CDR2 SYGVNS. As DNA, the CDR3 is TGTGCCAGCAGCTCACTAGGCTACGAGCAGTACTTC. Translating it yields CASSSLGYEQYF.

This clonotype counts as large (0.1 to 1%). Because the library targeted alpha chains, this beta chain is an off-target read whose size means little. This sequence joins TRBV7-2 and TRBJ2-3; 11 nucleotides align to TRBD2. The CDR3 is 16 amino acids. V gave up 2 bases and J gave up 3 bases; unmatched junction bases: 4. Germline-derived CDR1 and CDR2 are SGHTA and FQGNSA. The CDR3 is CASSLRGLAATDTQYF. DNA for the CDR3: TGTGCCAGCAGCTTACGGGGACTAGCGGCGACAGATACGCAGTATTTT.

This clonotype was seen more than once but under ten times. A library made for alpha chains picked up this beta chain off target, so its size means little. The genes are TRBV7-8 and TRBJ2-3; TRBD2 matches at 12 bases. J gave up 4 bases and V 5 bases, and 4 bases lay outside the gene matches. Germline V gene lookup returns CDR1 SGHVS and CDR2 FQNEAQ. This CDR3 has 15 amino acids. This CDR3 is CASSKTSGSPDTQYF. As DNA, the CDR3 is TGTGCCAGCAGCAAGACTAGCGGGAGCCCAGATACGCAGTATTTT.

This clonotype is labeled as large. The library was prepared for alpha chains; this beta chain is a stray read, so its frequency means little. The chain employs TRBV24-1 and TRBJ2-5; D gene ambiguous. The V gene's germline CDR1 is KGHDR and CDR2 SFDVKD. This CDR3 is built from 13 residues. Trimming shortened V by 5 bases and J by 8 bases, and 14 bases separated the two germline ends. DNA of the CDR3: TGTGCCACCAGTGCGGGCGGCCCGCGAACCCAGTACTTC. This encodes CATSAGGPRTQYF.

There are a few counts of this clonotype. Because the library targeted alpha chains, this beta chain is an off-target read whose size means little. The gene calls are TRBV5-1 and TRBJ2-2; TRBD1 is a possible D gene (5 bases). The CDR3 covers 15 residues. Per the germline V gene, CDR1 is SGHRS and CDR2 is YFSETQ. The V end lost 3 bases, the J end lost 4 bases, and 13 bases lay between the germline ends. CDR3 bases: TGCGCCAGCAGCTCGACTCAGGGATCCACCGGGGAGCTGTTTTTT. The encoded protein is CASSSTQGSTGELFF.

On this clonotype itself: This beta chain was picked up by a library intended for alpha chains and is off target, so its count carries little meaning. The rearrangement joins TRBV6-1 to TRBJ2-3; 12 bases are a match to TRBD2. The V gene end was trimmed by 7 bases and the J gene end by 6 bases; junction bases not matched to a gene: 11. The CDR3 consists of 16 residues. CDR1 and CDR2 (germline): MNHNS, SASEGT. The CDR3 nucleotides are TGTGCCAGCATCCGACTAGCGGGGGTCGTCGGGGATACGCAGTATTTT. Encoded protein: CASIRLAGVVGDTQYF.

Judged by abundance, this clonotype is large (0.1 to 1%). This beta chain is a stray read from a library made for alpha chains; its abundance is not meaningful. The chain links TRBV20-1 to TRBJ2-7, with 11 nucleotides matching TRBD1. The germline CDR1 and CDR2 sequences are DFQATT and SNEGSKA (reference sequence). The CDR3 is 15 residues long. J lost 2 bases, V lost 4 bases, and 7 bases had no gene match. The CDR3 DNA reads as TGCAGTGCTAACCCCGCGGGACAGGGGGCCTACGAGCAGTACTTC. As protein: CSANPAGQGAYEQYF.

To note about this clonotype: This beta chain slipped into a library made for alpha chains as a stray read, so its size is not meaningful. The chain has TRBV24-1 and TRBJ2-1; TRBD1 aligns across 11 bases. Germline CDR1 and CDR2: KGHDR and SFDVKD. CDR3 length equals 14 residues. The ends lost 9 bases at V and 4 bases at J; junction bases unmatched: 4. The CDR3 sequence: CATRGQGGYNEQFF. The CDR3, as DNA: TGTGCCACCCGGGGACAGGGGGGGTACAATGAGCAGTTCTTC.

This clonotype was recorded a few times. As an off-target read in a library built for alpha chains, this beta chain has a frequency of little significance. CDR3 region: CASSPTRTSKETQYF. DNA of the CDR3: TGTGCCAGCAGCCCAACCCGGACTAGTAAGGAGACCCAGTACTTC. The chain employs TRBV12-3 or TRBV12-4 and TRBJ2-5; 7 positions match TRBD2. After removal of 6 bases from V and 5 bases from J, the junction contained 12 bases not matched to a gene. This CDR3 comprises 15 residues.

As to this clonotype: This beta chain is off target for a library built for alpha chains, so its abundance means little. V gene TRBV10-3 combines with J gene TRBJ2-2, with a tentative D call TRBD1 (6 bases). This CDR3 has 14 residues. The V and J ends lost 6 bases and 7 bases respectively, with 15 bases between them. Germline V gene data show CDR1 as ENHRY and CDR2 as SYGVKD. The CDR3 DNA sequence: TGTGCCATCAGCAACAGGGAGCGGAGCGGGGAGCTGTTTTTT. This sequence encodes CAISNRERSGELFF.

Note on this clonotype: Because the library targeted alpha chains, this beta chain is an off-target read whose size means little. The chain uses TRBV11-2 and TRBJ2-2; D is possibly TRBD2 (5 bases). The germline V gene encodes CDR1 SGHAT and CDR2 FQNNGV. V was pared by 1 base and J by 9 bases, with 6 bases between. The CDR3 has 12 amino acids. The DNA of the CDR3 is TGTGCCAGCAGCTTAGCTAGCTGGGAGCTGTTTTTT. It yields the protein CASSLASWELFF.

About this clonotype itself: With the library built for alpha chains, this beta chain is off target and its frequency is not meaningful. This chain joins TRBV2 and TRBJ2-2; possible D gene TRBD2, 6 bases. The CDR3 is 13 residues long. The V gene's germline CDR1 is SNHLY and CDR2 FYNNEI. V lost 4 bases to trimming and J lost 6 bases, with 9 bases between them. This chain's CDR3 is CASSAGDAGELFF. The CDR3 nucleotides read TGTGCCAGCAGTGCGGGGGACGCCGGGGAGCTGTTTTTT.